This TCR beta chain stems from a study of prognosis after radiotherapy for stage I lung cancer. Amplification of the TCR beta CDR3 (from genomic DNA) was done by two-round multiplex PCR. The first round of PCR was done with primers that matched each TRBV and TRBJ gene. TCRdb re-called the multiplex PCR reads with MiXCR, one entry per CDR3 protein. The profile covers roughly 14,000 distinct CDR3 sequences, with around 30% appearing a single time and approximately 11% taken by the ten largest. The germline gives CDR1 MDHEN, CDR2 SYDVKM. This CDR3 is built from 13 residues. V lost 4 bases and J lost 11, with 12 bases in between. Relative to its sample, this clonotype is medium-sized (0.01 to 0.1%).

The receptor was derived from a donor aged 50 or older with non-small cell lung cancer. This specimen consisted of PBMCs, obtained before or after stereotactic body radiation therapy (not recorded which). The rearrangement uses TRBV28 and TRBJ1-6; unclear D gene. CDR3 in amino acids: CASSWQAGTPLHF. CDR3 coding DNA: TGTGCCAGCAGTTGGCAGGCCGGGACACCCCTCCACTTT.